The 4 T cell receptor beta chains listed next were all sequenced from one sample in a study of response to subunit inactivated influenza vaccine. MiXCR, applied by TCRdb to the RT-PCR reads, yields one record per CDR3 protein. The sample gives about 190,000 distinct CDR3 sequences, over 13% of which show up once; approximately 30% is in the top ten. The source was CD8+ T cells sorted from PBMCs, collected 4 to 6 days after vaccination. These receptors originate from a man over 45 who received an inactivated influenza vaccine.

This clonotype was seen a handful of times. CDR3 in amino acids: CASSLVPAETTDTQYF. The CDR3 DNA sequence: TGCGCCAGCAGCTTGGTTCCAGCGGAGACCACAGATACGCAGTATTTT. V gene TRBV5-1 combines with J gene TRBJ2-3; tentatively, D is TRBD2 (5 bases). The CDR3 loop spans 16 amino acids. The germline V gene has CDR1 SGHRS and CDR2 YFSETQ. V lost 0 bases and J lost 2, with 13 bases in between.

At least ten counts were recorded for this clonotype. The gene calls are TRBV12-3 or TRBV12-4 and TRBJ2-7; 14 nucleotides align to TRBD2. This CDR3 is 14 amino acids long. With 5 bases clipped from V and 3 bases from J, the junction kept 0 bases outside the gene matches. In DNA, the CDR3 is TGTGCCAGCAGTGGACTAGCGGGGGGCTACGAGCAGTACTTC. It specifies CASSGLAGGYEQYF.

This clonotype has only a few counts. This chain connects TRBV13 to TRBJ1-2, with D unclear. The CDR3 consists of 16 residues. The germline V gene encodes CDR1 PRHDT and CDR2 FYEKMQ (reference sequence). V dropped 0 bases and J dropped 5 bases, with 16 bases sitting between them. This CDR3 is CASSLGWAQDKYGYTF. The CDR3, as DNA: TGTGCCAGCAGCTTAGGCTGGGCCCAAGATAAATATGGCTACACCTTC. The variable domain in full, completed from reference TRBV13 and TRBJ1-2, reads AAGVIQSPRHLIKEKRETATLKCYPIPRHDTVYWYQQGPGQDPQFLISFYEKMQSDKGSIPDRFSAQQFSDYHSELNMSSLELGDSALYFCASSLGWAQDKYGYTFGSGTRLTVV.

This clonotype came up many times. The genes are TRBV7-9 and TRBJ2-5; D uncertain. Trimming cost V 7 bases and J 5 bases, with 11 bases left between them. The germline CDR1 and CDR2 sequences are SEHNR and FQNEAQ (reference sequence). The CDR3 extends over 12 amino acids. The CDR3 is CASTGTLETQYF. The CDR3 DNA reads TGTGCCAGCACGGGCACCCTTGAGACCCAGTACTTC. The whole variable domain, remainder taken from reference TRBV7-9 and TRBJ2-5, is DTGVSQNPRHKITKRGQNVTFRCDPISEHNRLYWYRQTLGQGPEFLTYFQNEAQLEKSRLLSDRFSAERPKGSFSTLEIQRTEQGDSAMYLCASTGTLETQYFGPGTRLLVL.